The 29 T cell receptor beta chains below come from one sample, sequenced in a study of shared clonotypes between healthy human individuals. Sequencing was performed with immunoSEQ multiplex PCR; in TCRdb, only in-frame clones are kept and a portion is missing. The sample records millions of clones, over 90% being singletons. Sequences were obtained from naive CD4+ T cells from PBMCs. Specified subset: CD45RA+ positively selected. Receptors originate from a man between 18 and 35 years old in good health. Some clones in this sample may be carry-over from other donors' samples.

Concerning this clone: Other DNA sequences of this sample code for an identical CDR3. The V gene is TRBV10-3, the J gene TRBJ1-1; maybe TRBD1 (5 bases). This CDR3 comprises 13 residues. V was trimmed by 2 bases and J by 5 bases, leaving 9 bases between them. Germline loops: CDR1 ENHRY, CDR2 SYGVKD. The CDR3 loop is CAISEGGGTEAFF. The DNA of the CDR3 is TGTGCCATCAGTGAGGGGGGAGGTACTGAAGCTTTCTTT.

The chain is built from TRBV2 and TRBJ2-1; 13 nucleotides line up with TRBD2. CDR3 size: 15 residues. The V segment lost 6 bases and the J segment 8 bases; nucleotides outside the gene matches: 7. The germline V gene encodes CDR1 SNHLY and CDR2 FYNNEI. The CDR3 sequence is CASRTRLAGGYEQFF. The CDR3 DNA reads TGTGCCAGCAGGACTCGACTAGCGGGAGGTTATGAGCAGTTCTTC.

DNA of the CDR3: TGTGCCAGCAGCCCCCAGTGGGGGGGCTACACCTTC. The encoded protein is CASSPQWGGYTF. The rearrangement joins TRBV7-2 to TRBJ1-2; tentative D call: TRBD1 (5 bases). Germline V gene sequence: CDR1 SGHTA, CDR2 FQGNSA. CDR3 length equals 12 residues. Trimming took 5 bases from V and 8 from J, leaving 12 bases between them. Using reference TRBV7-2 and TRBJ1-2 for the parts outside the CDR3, the full variable domain is GAGVSQSPSNKVTEKGKDVELRCDPISGHTALYWYRQSLGQGLEFLIYFQGNSAPDKSGLPSDRFSAERTGGSVSTLTIQRTQQEDSAVYLCASSPQWGGYTFGSGTRLTVV.

This chain links TRBV5-1 with TRBJ1-1; D may be TRBD1 (6 bases). V lost 4 bases and J lost 8, with 15 bases in between. Germline CDR1 and CDR2: SGHRS and YFSETQ. The CDR3 has 13 residues. CDR3 sequence reads: CASSTGQTMEAFF. The CDR3 nucleotides are TGCGCCAGCAGCACCGGACAGACTATGGAAGCTTTCTTT.

V is TRBV7-9 and J is TRBJ1-1; possibly TRBD1 for D (6 bases). Germline V gene data show CDR1 as SEHNR and CDR2 as FQNEAQ (reference sequence). Trimming removed 4 bases at V and 5 bases at J, with 17 bases between. The CDR3 runs 15 residues. The CDR3 nucleotides are TGTGCCAGCAGCTACGGGGGACAATTCAAGACTGAAGCTTTCTTT. Protein sequence: CASSYGGQFKTEAFF.

This CDR3 is CASSQRGEKLFF. CDR3 nucleotides: TGTGCCAGCAGTCAGAGGGGTGAAAAACTGTTTTTT. This chain connects TRBV7-2 to TRBJ1-4; the D gene is possibly TRBD1 (5 bases). CDR1 SGHTA and CDR2 FQGNSA come from the germline V gene. Deletions cut 6 bases from V and 7 bases from J, with 9 bases between. CDR3 length: 12 residues.

The V call is TRBV5-1, the J call TRBJ2-2, with a possible D match to TRBD1 (7 bases). V was shortened by 0 bases and J by 7 bases, with 19 bases between the two germline ends. Germline V gene sequence: CDR1 SGHRS, CDR2 YFSETQ. The CDR3 runs to 17 residues. CDR3 DNA: TGCGCCAGCAGCTTGGAGTCCCCCGCAGGGGGAGGCGGGGAGCTGTTTTTT. Amino acid sequence: CASSLESPAGGGGELFF.

Comments on this clone: The sample carries other DNA sequences with the same CDR3. The rearrangement joins TRBV5-1 to TRBJ2-7, with 8 bases matching TRBD1. CDR1 and CDR2 from the germline V gene are SGHRS and YFSETQ. The ends lost 0 bases at V and 0 bases at J; junction bases unmatched: 2. The CDR3 runs to 15 residues. In DNA, the CDR3 is TGCGCCAGCAGCTTGGCGGGACAGGTCTCCTACGAGCAGTACTTC. This translates into CASSLAGQVSYEQYF.

CDR3 sequence reads: CASSWGGADNTEAFF. CDR3 DNA: TGCGCCAGCAGCTGGGGTGGGGCGGATAACACTGAAGCTTTCTTT. The J gene is TRBJ1-1, the V gene TRBV5-1; D perhaps matches TRBD1 (5 bases). Trimming removed 3 bases at V and 2 bases at J, with 14 bases between. CDR1 is SGHRS, CDR2 YFSETQ, per germline. CDR3 length equals 15 residues.

V is TRBV5-5 and J is TRBJ2-7; 8 nucleotides match TRBD1. This CDR3 is built from 16 residues. J gave up 3 bases and V 4 bases, and 12 bases lay outside the gene matches. Per germline, CDR1 SGHKS and CDR2 YYEKEE (reference sequence). This chain's CDR3 is CASSPPLRGQVYEQYF. CDR3 sequence (DNA): TGTGCCAGCAGCCCCCCCCTTCGGGGACAGGTCTACGAGCAGTACTTC.

Remarks on this clone: The same CDR3 also results from other DNA sequences found in this sample. In nucleotides, the CDR3 is TGTGCCAGCAGTGGTACGAGCTCTGGAAACACCATATATTTT. As protein: CASSGTSSGNTIYF. The chain combines TRBV28 with TRBJ1-3, with D unclear. Germline V gene sequence: CDR1 MDHEN, CDR2 SYDVKM. V was trimmed by 5 bases and J by 0 bases, leaving 8 bases between them. The CDR3 loop spans 14 amino acids.

CDR3 DNA sequence: TGTGCCAGCAGTTTAGCAGGGGGAAGCGGGCAGTACTTC. Its translation is CASSLAGGSGQYF. The V and J genes are TRBV28 and TRBJ2-7, with 7 positions matching TRBD1. CDR3 length equals 13 residues. Germline-derived CDR1 and CDR2 are MDHEN and SYDVKM. With V trimmed by 2 bases and J by 9 bases, 7 bases remained unmatched. Full variable domain (missing parts from reference TRBV28 and TRBJ2-7): DVKVTQSSRYLVKRTGEKVFLECVQDMDHENMFWYRQDPGLGLRLIYFSYDVKMKEKGDIPEGYSVSREKKERFSLILESASTNQTSMYLCASSLAGGSGQYFGPGTRLTVT.

This clone has only one observation. The chain couples TRBV5-1 to TRBJ2-1; D unresolved. This CDR3 has 15 residues. V was trimmed by 4 bases and J by 2 bases, leaving 13 bases between them. Per germline, CDR1 SGHRS and CDR2 YFSETQ. For the CDR3, the DNA is TGCGCCAGCAGCAACTCCATCGGGCCCTACAATGAGCAGTTCTTC. Its translation: CASSNSIGPYNEQFF. The variable domain in full, completed from reference TRBV5-1 and TRBJ2-1, reads KAGVTQTPRYLIKTRGQQVTLSCSPISGHRSVSWYQQTPGQGLQFLFEYFSETQRNKGNFPGRFSGRQFSNSRSEMNVSTLELGDSALYLCASSNSIGPYNEQFFGPGTRLTVL.

This chain links TRBV27 with TRBJ2-2, with no clear D. Germline CDR1 is MNHEY and CDR2 is SMNVEV (reference sequence). The CDR3 has 16 residues. Trimming took 5 bases from V and 5 from J, leaving 18 bases between them. The CDR3 DNA reads TGTGCCAGCAGTCGCCCTTTGAGCTACGGGACCGGGGAGCTGTTTTTT. This gives the protein CASSRPLSYGTGELFF.

The chain employs TRBV27 and TRBJ2-1; 16 bases align to TRBD2. This CDR3 comprises 17 residues. The V segment lost 4 bases and the J segment 1 base; nucleotides outside the gene matches: 1. The germline CDR1 and CDR2 sequences are MNHEY and SMNVEV (reference sequence). The CDR3 DNA reads TGTGCCAGCAGTTCGGGACTAGCGGGAGGGTCCTACAATGAGCAGTTCTTC. Its protein product is CASSSGLAGGSYNEQFF.

As for this clone: An end of the junction differs from the germline gene, which may be a read error. The genes are TRBV2 and TRBJ2-5; 7 positions agree with TRBD1. CDR1 is SNHLY and CDR2 is FYNNEI in the germline V gene. The CDR3 loop spans 15 amino acids. The CDR3 here is CTSSPTGQREETQYF. CDR3 nucleotide sequence: TGTACCAGCAGTCCCACGGGACAGAGAGAAGAGACCCAGTACTTC. The complete variable domain, with remaining parts taken from reference TRBV2 and TRBJ2-5, reads EPEVTQTPSHQVTQMGQEVILRCVPISNHLYFYWYRQILGQKVEFLVSFYNNEISEKSEIFDDQFSVERPDGSNFTLKIRSTKLEDSAMYFCTSSPTGQREETQYFGPGTRLLVL.

The chain carries TRBV6-4 and TRBJ2-1; maybe TRBD2 (6 bases). Trimming stripped 5 bases from V and 2 bases from J, with 13 bases between. CDR1 is MRHNA, CDR2 SNTAGT, per germline. The CDR3 covers 15 residues. The CDR3 region has the DNA TGTGCCAGCAGTTCATCGGGAGTCCCCTACAATGAGCAGTTCTTC. Its protein is CASSSSGVPYNEQFF.

The chain is built from TRBV5-6 and TRBJ2-2, with 7 bases identical to TRBD2. The J segment lost 5 bases and the V segment lost 1 base, leaving 5 bases of the junction unmatched. Germline V lookup: CDR1 SGHDT, CDR2 YYEEEE. The CDR3 covers 15 residues. The CDR3 spells CASSLREGQTGELFF. DNA of the CDR3: TGTGCCAGCAGCTTGAGGGAGGGCCAAACCGGGGAGCTGTTTTTT.

The genes are TRBV21-1 and TRBJ2-6. TRBV21-1 is a documented pseudogene. The CDR3 is 18 residues long. CDR3: CASAPKPIPDSGANVLTF. CDR3 sequence (DNA): TGTGCCAGCGCTCCAAAACCCATCCCGGACTCTGGGGCCAACGTCCTGACTTTC.

The V call is TRBV5-5, the J call TRBJ1-2; D gene uncertain. The CDR3 consists of 14 residues. In germline, CDR1 is SGHKS, CDR2 YYEKEE (reference sequence). The V end was cut by 0 bases, the J end by 3 bases, with 9 bases between. CDR3 bases: TGTGCCAGCAGCTTGGCGGGAATCTACTATGGCTACACCTTC. This translates into CASSLAGIYYGYTF.

The chain employs TRBV4-1 and TRBJ2-1; TRBD2 agrees at 7 bases. Per germline, CDR1 MGHRA and CDR2 YSYEKL. After removal of 0 bases from V and 7 bases from J, the junction contained 12 bases not matched to a gene. This CDR3 has 17 residues. CDR3 region: CASSQDATSWGKNEQFF. CDR3 in DNA: TGCGCCAGCAGCCAAGATGCGACTAGCTGGGGAAAGAATGAGCAGTTCTTC.

The chain joins TRBV5-1 to TRBJ1-5; D gene unclear. Trimming cost V 5 bases and J 2 bases, with 11 bases left between them. The V gene's germline CDR1 is SGHRS and CDR2 YFSETQ. This CDR3 has 14 amino acids. The CDR3 is CASSSEGGNQPQHF. In nucleotides, the CDR3 is TGCGCCAGCAGTTCGGAGGGAGGCAATCAGCCCCAGCATTTT.

The CDR3 sequence is CASNTPSKDRPDTQYF. The CDR3 bases are TGTGCCAGCAATACTCCCAGTAAGGACCGGCCAGATACGCAGTATTTT. The chain combines TRBV28 with TRBJ2-3; D is unclear. The V gene lost 7 bases and the J gene lost 4 bases, with 21 bases spanning the gap. The germline V gene has CDR1 MDHEN and CDR2 SYDVKM. CDR3 length: 16 amino acids.

The chain links TRBV25-1 to TRBJ2-2, with TRBD2 identical over 10 bases. CDR1 is MGHDK, CDR2 SYGVNS, per germline. The CDR3 is 16 residues long. Losses at the gene ends were 5 bases for V and 7 bases for J; bases not matched to a gene: 10. CDR3 amino acids: CASSIQNSGRIGELFF. The CDR3, as DNA: TGTGCCAGCAGTATCCAGAATAGCGGGAGGATCGGGGAGCTGTTTTTT.

The chain has TRBV11-3 and TRBJ2-1; maybe TRBD2 (6 bases). V was pared by 1 base and J by 10 bases, with 8 bases between. This CDR3 region has 12 residues. Germline V gene lookup returns CDR1 SGHNT and CDR2 YENEEA. CDR3 in DNA: TGTGCCAGCAGCTTAGGTCGGGAGGAGCAGTTCTTC. Translating it yields CASSLGREEQFF.

The rearrangement links TRBV30 to TRBJ1-5; tentative D call: TRBD1 (5 bases). The CDR3 is 14 amino acids. Germline lookup yields CDR1 GTSNPN and CDR2 SVGIG (reference sequence). V lost 5 bases and J 11 bases, leaving 22 bases between the germline ends. The CDR3 reads CAWQDQRGGLAQHF. The CDR3 DNA follows: TGTGCCTGGCAGGACCAGCGGGGGGGGTTGGCCCAGCATTTT.

J is TRBJ2-3 and V is TRBV5-1; TRBD1 aligns across 9 bases. Germline values: CDR1 SGHRS, CDR2 YFSETQ. The CDR3 totals 14 residues. J was trimmed by 3 bases and V by 4 bases; bases with no gene match: 3. CDR3 sequence: CASSATGGTDTQYF. DNA of the CDR3: TGCGCCAGCAGCGCGACAGGGGGGACAGATACGCAGTATTTT.

V usage is TRBV9 and J usage is TRBJ2-2; D unresolved. The CDR3 contains 18 residues. V gave up 0 bases and J gave up 5 bases, with 20 bases separating them. In germline, CDR1 is SGDLS, CDR2 YYNGEE. In DNA, the CDR3 is TGTGCCAGCAGCGTAGCCCTCCTTGATCTGAGGAGAACCGGGGAGCTGTTTTTT. It yields the protein CASSVALLDLRRTGELFF.

Note on this clone: Other nucleotide sequences from this sample produce the same CDR3. CDR3 DNA: TGTGCCAGCAGCCGGGACAGGGGATCCTACGAGCAGTACTTC. It translates to CASSRDRGSYEQYF. This chain joins TRBV11-3 and TRBJ2-7; 10 nucleotides agree with TRBD1. The V and J ends lost 5 bases and 1 base, in that order; junction bases with no gene match: 2. CDR1 is SGHNT and CDR2 is YENEEA in the germline V gene. There are 14 residues in the CDR3. Using reference TRBV11-3 and TRBJ2-7 for the parts outside the CDR3, the full variable domain is EAGVVQSPRYKIIEKKQPVAFWCNPISGHNTLYWYLQNLGQGPELLIRYENEEAVDDSQLPKDRFSAERLKGVDSTLKIQPAELGDSAVYLCASSRDRGSYEQYFGPGTRLTVT.